The 21 T cell receptor beta chains below were found in one sample sequenced in a study of post-analysis software for immune sequencing data (dated by TCRdb to the mid-2010s). The library came from PCR. Instrument on record: Illumina HiSeq 2500. To reduce PCR and sequencing biases, unique molecular identifiers were incorporated into the TCR beta cDNA libraries. TCRdb reprocessing: public reads trimmed at Q25 with fastp, clones called with MiXCR, in-frame beta chains kept. Duplicate CDR3 protein sequences are folded into a single record with the most common DNA and genes. The sample data list under 650,000 distinct CDR3 sequences, and 44% of these were observed just once. The top ten clonotypes cover more than 1.5% of the sample. Broad study findings and their caveats: Significantly higher frequencies in patients than in controls were found for about five TRBV segments, including TRBV5-6, TRBV5-1 and TRBV20-1.

These receptors' targets are unknown. Source material: blood. The receptors were gathered from a girl aged 5-17 years with multiple sclerosis.

This chain joins TRBV12-3 or TRBV12-4 and TRBJ2-5; TRBD2 agrees at 11 bases. V lost 5 bases and J lost 1; bases outside the gene matches: 3. The CDR3 extends over 15 amino acids. The CDR3 DNA is TGTGCCAGCAGTCCAACTAGCGGGGGCCAAGAGACCCAGTACTTC. It translates to CASSPTSGGQETQYF.

This chain joins TRBV12-3 or TRBV12-4 and TRBJ1-4, with 9 bases identical to TRBD1. This CDR3 spans 15 amino acids. Germline trimming cut 7 bases from V and 5 bases from J; bases unmatched to any gene: 8. CDR3 sequence reads: CASTATGGPNEKLFF. CDR3 DNA sequence: TGTGCCAGCACCGCCACAGGGGGCCCGAATGAAAAACTGTTTTTT.

The rearrangement joins TRBV3-1 to TRBJ2-5; 8 nucleotides match TRBD2. Germline V gene sequence: CDR1 LGHDT, CDR2 YNNKEL (reference sequence). The CDR3 runs to 13 residues. The V and J ends lost 3 bases and 4 bases, in that order; junction bases with no gene match: 1. The CDR3 protein is CASSQAGGETQYF. The CDR3 DNA reads TGTGCCAGCAGCCAGGCGGGGGGAGAGACCCAGTACTTC.

V and J are TRBV6-1 and TRBJ1-1; 8 positions match TRBD1. Germline trimming cut 0 bases from V and 3 bases from J; bases unmatched to any gene: 6. CDR3 length: 16 residues. From germline, CDR1 is MNHNS and CDR2 SASEGT. The CDR3: CASSEASGGGYTEAFF. The DNA for the CDR3 is TGTGCCAGCAGTGAAGCGTCAGGGGGCGGGTACACTGAAGCTTTCTTT.

This chain connects TRBV24-1 to TRBJ2-7; TRBD1 matches 9 bases. Gene TRBJ2-5 matches the end of the DNA better, so the J call may be wrong. The CDR3 has 15 residues. Germline CDR1 KGHDR, CDR2 SFDVKD. CDR3: CATSDFRTGVETQYF. As DNA, the CDR3 is TGTGCCACCAGTGATTTCCGGACAGGGGTAGAGACCCAGTACTTC.

This clonotype appeared a few times. This chain links TRBV7-6 with TRBJ1-1, with TRBD1 as a possible D gene (5 bases). The CDR3 spans 12 residues. The germline V gene encodes CDR1 SGHVS and CDR2 FNYEAQ. V lost 8 bases to trimming and J lost 7 bases, with 14 bases between them. CDR3 amino acids: CASLAPGVEAFF. The CDR3 region has the DNA TGTGCCAGCTTAGCGCCGGGGGTTGAAGCTTTCTTT.

V is TRBV11-3 and J is TRBJ2-7; D is perhaps TRBD1 (6 bases). V lost 5 bases and J 0 bases, leaving 14 bases between the germline ends. CDR3 length: 15 amino acids. Germline CDR1 is SGHNT and CDR2 is YENEEA. CDR3 protein: CASSPDSGLSYEQYF. In nucleotides, the CDR3 is TGTGCCAGCAGCCCGGACAGCGGCCTCTCCTACGAGCAGTACTTC.

The chain joins TRBV20-1 to TRBJ1-4, with D unresolved. Germline values: CDR1 DFQATT, CDR2 SNEGSKA (reference sequence). The V end lost 2 bases, the J end lost 3 bases, and 13 bases lay between the germline ends. This CDR3 is built from 15 residues. The CDR3 DNA reads TGCAGTGCTAGAAACAAATACGTATCTAATGAAAAACTGTTTTTT. Translated, it gives CSARNKYVSNEKLFF.

The gene calls are TRBV2 and TRBJ2-5; 7 bases fit TRBD1. CDR3 size: 14 residues. Germline V gives CDR1 SNHLY, CDR2 FYNNEI. Trimming removed 0 bases from V and 5 bases from J; junction bases left unmatched: 3. CDR3 region: CASSEAPQGETQYF. In DNA, the CDR3 is TGTGCCAGCAGTGAAGCGCCACAGGGGGAGACCCAGTACTTC.

About this clonotype: One base away lies a much larger clone, so this may be a sequencing read error. The chain has TRBV5-1 and TRBJ2-3; 9 nucleotides align to TRBD2. The V gene's germline CDR1 is SGHRS and CDR2 YFSETQ. The CDR3 is 16 residues long. CDR3 sequence reads: CANSPLAGDRTDTQYF. The CDR3 bases are TGCGCCAACAGCCCCTTAGCGGGGGACCGCACAGATACGCAGTATTTT.

The chain couples TRBV6-5 to TRBJ2-7; perhaps TRBD1 as D (5 bases). The CDR3 covers 15 residues. V was clipped by 6 bases and J by 3 bases, with 18 bases between them. Germline V gene lookup returns CDR1 MNHEY and CDR2 SVGAGI. In DNA, the CDR3 is TGTGCCAGCAGCCCCACGAGACAGCCCTTCTACGAGCAGTACTTC. Translation gives CASSPTRQPFYEQYF.

This clonotype was seen ten or more times. The rearrangement links TRBV28 to TRBJ1-2, with D uncertain. Germline assignment: CDR1 MDHEN and CDR2 SYDVKM. The CDR3 consists of 14 residues. V was trimmed by 4 bases and J by 1 base, leaving 10 bases between them. The CDR3 sequence: CASSSSTFNYGYTF. CDR3 nucleotide sequence: TGTGCCAGCAGTTCCTCGACATTTAACTATGGCTACACCTTC.

J is TRBJ1-4 and V is TRBV28; no definite D call. V dropped 2 bases and J dropped 11 bases, with 12 bases sitting between them. The CDR3 length is 13 residues. Germline CDR1 is MDHEN and CDR2 is SYDVKM. In DNA, the CDR3 is TGTGCCAGCAGTTTAACGGGAGGAGGGAAACTGTTTTTT. Encoded protein: CASSLTGGGKLFF. The variable domain in full, with the rest retrieved from reference TRBV28 and TRBJ1-4, is DVKVTQSSRYLVKRTGEKVFLECVQDMDHENMFWYRQDPGLGLRLIYFSYDVKMKEKGDIPEGYSVSREKKERFSLILESASTNQTSMYLCASSLTGGGKLFFGSGTQLSVL.

The chain has TRBV7-8 and TRBJ1-6; possibly TRBD1 for D (5 bases). Germline V gives CDR1 SGHVS, CDR2 FQNEAQ. V lost 5 bases, J lost 9 bases, and 11 bases lay in between. CDR3 size: 13 residues. CDR3 protein: CASSPEGLSPLHF. The CDR3 DNA follows: TGTGCCAGCAGCCCGGAGGGGCTTTCACCCCTCCACTTT.

In this sample, this clonotype turned up a few times. The rearrangement links TRBV29-1 to TRBJ2-7; D tentatively reads TRBD1 or TRBD2 (5 bases each). V shed 7 bases and J shed 1 base, with 11 bases lying between them. The CDR3 length is 12 residues. Germline lookup yields CDR1 SQVTM and CDR2 ANQGSEA. The CDR3 sequence is CSAGDGSYEQYF. CDR3 in DNA: TGCAGCGCCGGGGACGGATCCTACGAGCAGTACTTC.

J is TRBJ2-3 and V is TRBV4-2; D gene unclear. The V end was cut by 0 bases, the J end by 1 base, with 14 bases between. Germline V gene sequence: CDR1 LGHNA, CDR2 YNFKEQ. This CDR3 is 17 amino acids long. CDR3 amino acids: CASSQDRMVVRTDTQYF. CDR3 DNA: TGTGCCAGCAGCCAAGATCGGATGGTAGTCCGCACAGATACGCAGTATTTT.

V and J are TRBV6-2 or TRBV6-3 and TRBJ1-1; D unresolved. Trimming left V 2 bases short and J 0 bases short, with 10 bases between. There are 15 residues in the CDR3. Germline V gene data show CDR1 as MNHEY and CDR2 as SVGEGT. DNA for the CDR3: TGTGCCAGCAGTTACAGCTTTAGACTGAACACTGAAGCTTTCTTT. It yields the protein CASSYSFRLNTEAFF.

The chain joins TRBV10-3 to TRBJ2-5; D remains ambiguous. The CDR3 spans 12 residues. Trimming took off 2 bases at V and 1 base at J, with 2 bases between the two ends. In germline, CDR1 is ENHRY, CDR2 SYGVKD. The CDR3 is CAISEVQETQYF. The CDR3 region has the DNA TGTGCCATCAGTGAGGTCCAAGAGACCCAGTACTTC.

The CDR3 spells CASGPGTSGSRSYNEQFF. The DNA of the CDR3 is TGTGCCAGCGGCCCCGGGACTAGCGGGAGTAGGTCCTACAATGAGCAGTTCTTC. The rearrangement uses TRBV7-9 and TRBJ2-1; TRBD2 matches at 14 bases. The ends lost 8 bases at V and 1 base at J; junction bases unmatched: 10. The CDR3 is 18 amino acids. Germline lookup yields CDR1 SEHNR and CDR2 FQNEAQ (reference sequence).

This clonotype came up a few times. The chain employs TRBV20-1 and TRBJ1-2, with D unclear. Germline CDR1 is DFQATT and CDR2 is SNEGSKA (reference sequence). V shed 6 bases and J shed 1 base, with 12 bases lying between them. The CDR3 extends over 13 amino acids. CDR3 loop: CSAPSNSNYGYTF. CDR3 coding DNA: TGCAGTGCCCCCTCAAATAGTAACTATGGCTACACCTTC.

The rearrangement uses TRBV5-1 and TRBJ2-7, with D perhaps TRBD2 (6 bases). Deletions cut 1 base from V and 4 bases from J, with 12 bases between. Germline V gives CDR1 SGHRS, CDR2 YFSETQ. The CDR3 sequence is 14 residues long. The CDR3: CASSLSTSRYEQYF. The CDR3 nucleotides are TGCGCCAGCAGCTTGTCGACTAGTCGGTACGAGCAGTACTTC.